This TCR beta chain stems from a study of STAT5B mutations in CD4+ large granular lymphocyte leukemia. Whole-study findings and limits: Higher CD4+ than CD8+ T-LGLL clonality might reflect small sample size. TRBV06-family usage was enriched in top patient clones (8/27) versus controls (2/35). Patient CD4-sorted repertoires stayed more clonal than healthy ones after leukemic-clone removal. No patients shared main leukemic clonotypes, though 25% to 30% appeared at low frequency elsewhere.

The V end lost 3 bases, the J end lost 2 bases, and 8 bases lay between the germline ends. This CDR3 region has 13 residues. Some clones are missing from TCRdb's copy, which holds only in-frame ones; the method was immunoSEQ multiplex PCR. The sample records fewer than 25,000 clones, roughly 79% being singletons. Of note for this clone: Its antigen is still unknown.

This clonotype was obtained from a human donor in good health. The chain couples TRBV23-1 to TRBJ2-7, with D unresolved. TRBV23-1 is sorted into the ORF group, with uncertain function. Sample: CD4+ T cells from blood buffy coats. CDR3 DNA: TGCGCCAGCAGTCAGAGTAGGACCTACGAGCAGTACTTC. Amino acids: CASSQSRTYEQYF.